These 11 T cell receptor beta chains came from one sample sequenced in a study of control samples from healthy donors and cancer patients. Method: immunoSEQ multiplex PCR; TCRdb's copy keeps in-frame clones and lacks some. This sample contains some 180,000 clones. The sample comprised blood. These receptors originate from a woman in her thirties in good health.

V usage is TRBV5-4 and J usage is TRBJ2-3; D unresolved. Between the trimmed V and J ends, which lost 3 bases and 1 base, there was a span of 12 bases. Germline V gives CDR1 SGHNT, CDR2 YYREEE (reference sequence). The CDR3 is 15 residues long. CDR3 amino acids: CASSWGFRGTDTQYF. The CDR3 DNA reads TGTGCCAGCAGCTGGGGTTTCAGAGGCACAGATACGCAGTATTTT.

The genes are TRBV27 and TRBJ2-5; no clear D gene. The CDR3 totals 15 residues. Looked up from germline, CDR1 is MNHEY and CDR2 is SMNVEV (reference sequence). The V end lost 0 bases, the J end lost 0 bases, and 8 bases lay between the germline ends. The CDR3 sequence: CASSLSGSYQETQYF. In DNA, the CDR3 is TGTGCCAGCAGTTTATCGGGTTCGTACCAAGAGACCCAGTACTTC.

The chain has TRBV27 and TRBJ1-2; TRBD1 aligns across 7 bases. CDR1 is MNHEY, CDR2 SMNVEV, per germline (reference sequence). This CDR3 spans 15 amino acids. V shed 5 bases, J shed 6 bases, and the junction held 12 bases outside the gene matches. DNA for the CDR3: TGTGCCAGCAGTAAAAGGGGGCAACACCAAAATGGCTACACCTTC. This encodes CASSKRGQHQNGYTF.

The chain is built from TRBV24-1 and TRBJ1-2; tentatively, D is TRBD1 (6 bases). The CDR3 has 15 amino acids. The V gene lost 1 base and the J gene lost 2 bases, with 10 bases spanning the gap. The germline CDR1 and CDR2 sequences are KGHDR and SFDVKD. CDR3 in amino acids: CATSDFWQGNYGYTF. The CDR3 region has the DNA TGTGCCACCAGTGATTTTTGGCAGGGGAACTATGGCTACACCTTC.

The CDR3 is CASSRTGYGYTF. CDR3 DNA: TGTGCCAGCAGTCGGACAGGGTATGGCTACACCTTC. This chain connects TRBV25-1 to TRBJ1-2, with 8 bases lining up with TRBD1. Trimming removed 5 bases from V and 5 bases from J; junction bases left unmatched: 1. Germline V lookup: CDR1 MGHDK, CDR2 SYGVNS. The CDR3 spans 12 residues.

The rearrangement joins TRBV7-8 to TRBJ1-2; no definite D call. The CDR3 consists of 15 residues. CDR1 SGHVS and CDR2 FQNEAQ come from the germline V gene. The germline V and J ends were trimmed by 5 bases and 5 bases, with 18 bases remaining between them. CDR3 nucleotides: TGTGCCAGCAGCCCCTTCTCCCTACGGAGTTATGGCTACACCTTC. Translation: CASSPFSLRSYGYTF.

The rearrangement links TRBV29-1 to TRBJ1-2; D unclear. The CDR3 length is 13 residues. The germline CDR1 and CDR2 sequences are SQVTM and ANQGSEA. The germline V and J ends were trimmed by 7 bases and 4 bases, with 16 bases remaining between them. Here the CDR3 DNA reads TGCAGCGCGGAGAACCTGAGCCCCTATGGCTACACCTTC. It translates to CSAENLSPYGYTF.

Written as DNA, the CDR3 is TGTGCCAGTGCACCGGGACAGGGGTATTCACCCCTCCACTTT. Translated, it gives CASAPGQGYSPLHF. The chain employs TRBV19 and TRBJ1-6; 10 nucleotides match TRBD1. The CDR3 covers 14 residues. The ends lost 8 bases at V and 8 bases at J; junction bases unmatched: 6. Germline CDR1 reads LNHDA; CDR2 reads SQIVND (reference sequence).

V and J are TRBV28 and TRBJ2-7; D gene unclear. Germline assignment: CDR1 MDHEN and CDR2 SYDVKM. The V end was cut by 5 bases, the J end by 2 bases, with 16 bases between. The CDR3 length is 15 residues. CDR3 protein: CASSPGSSITYEQYF. The CDR3 nucleotides read TGTGCCAGCAGTCCCGGTTCCTCAATTACCTACGAGCAGTACTTC.

This chain links TRBV7-2 with TRBJ2-1; the D gene is possibly TRBD2 (6 bases). Trimming stripped 4 bases from V and 10 bases from J, with 14 bases between. There are 13 residues in the CDR3. Germline V lookup: CDR1 SGHTA, CDR2 FQGNSA. The DNA of the CDR3 is TGTGCCAGCAGCTGGGGGGTTGGGGACGAGCAGTTCTTC. Encoded protein: CASSWGVGDEQFF.

The chain has TRBV28 and TRBJ1-5; D unclear. Trimming shortened V by 4 bases and J by 7 bases, and 11 bases separated the two germline ends. The germline gives CDR1 MDHEN, CDR2 SYDVKM. This CDR3 has 13 amino acids. The CDR3 loop is CASSSDRLQPQHF. In DNA, the CDR3 is TGTGCCAGCAGTTCCGACCGACTACAGCCCCAGCATTTT.